The 28 T cell receptor beta chains below were found in one sample sequenced in a study of blood T cell repertoires in COVID-19. The repertoire was sequenced with immunoSEQ multiplex PCR; TCRdb's copy has only in-frame clones and lacks some. The table lists 75,000 to 95,000 clones, roughly three quarters of them singletons. The sequencing sample was made of peripheral blood. The receptor set was obtained from a man aged 55 to 70 with COVID-19, enrolled during active disease.

A note on this clone: Being one base from a much bigger clone, this may be a read error. The chain carries TRBV5-5 and TRBJ2-3; 9 bases align to TRBD2. Germline V gene lookup returns CDR1 SGHKS and CDR2 YYEKEE (reference sequence). The J segment lost 14 bases and the V segment lost 9 bases, leaving 25 bases of the junction unmatched. The length of the CDR3 is 16 residues. CDR3 DNA: TGTGCCACCTGCTTGGGCGGGGGGGGGAGGGCCCTCCCTGGGTATTTT. It specifies CATCLGGGGRALPGYF.

Only one count was recorded for this clone. The rearrangement uses TRBV6-6 and TRBJ2-3, with D unclear. The V end lost 2 bases, the J end lost 2 bases, and 14 bases lay between the germline ends. This CDR3 is 16 amino acids long. Germline CDR1 reads MNHNY; CDR2 reads SVGAGI (reference sequence). The CDR3 nucleotides are TGTGCCAGCAGTTACCTCCCCCGCGACATCACAGATACGCAGTATTTT. As protein: CASSYLPRDITDTQYF.

This clone was seen repeatedly, ten times or more. This chain joins TRBV9 and TRBJ2-1; 7 nucleotides match TRBD1. Trimming removed 2 bases from V and 6 bases from J; junction bases left unmatched: 8. CDR1 SGDLS and CDR2 YYNGEE come from the germline V gene. The CDR3 is 15 amino acids. CDR3 nucleotides: TGTGCCAGCAGCGTCCCCGAAGGGGGCTCCAATGAGCAGTTCTTC. It codes for CASSVPEGGSNEQFF.

V is TRBV30 and J is TRBJ2-5, with TRBD2 matching over 12 bases. CDR1 is GTSNPN, CDR2 SVGIG, per germline (reference sequence). The V gene end was trimmed by 3 bases and the J gene end by 5 bases; junction bases not matched to a gene: 7. The CDR3 extends over 15 amino acids. For the CDR3, the DNA is TGTGCCTGGAGCCGACTAGCGGGAGTAGGGGAGACCCAGTACTTC. The encoded protein is CAWSRLAGVGETQYF.

The CDR3 DNA sequence: TGTGCCAGCAGCTGGGGGGACAGGGGGCCTGAAAAACTGTTTTTT. This codes for CASSWGDRGPEKLFF. This sequence joins TRBV5-4 and TRBJ1-4; 12 bases are shared with TRBD1. The CDR3 spans 15 residues. The trim removed 3 bases at V and 7 bases at J, leaving 4 bases unmatched. Looked up from germline, CDR1 is SGHNT and CDR2 is YYREEE (reference sequence).

V usage is TRBV20-1 and J usage is TRBJ2-5; 9 nucleotides line up with TRBD2. The V and J ends lost 3 bases and 4 bases, in that order; junction bases with no gene match: 9. The CDR3 runs 15 residues. Germline CDR1 is DFQATT and CDR2 is SNEGSKA (reference sequence). This CDR3 is CSASIGGGVRETQYF. The CDR3 DNA reads as TGCAGTGCTAGTATCGGCGGGGGGGTGCGAGAGACCCAGTACTTC.

This clone was seen only a few times. The chain links TRBV19 to TRBJ1-6; weak D call: TRBD1 (5 bases). CDR3 length: 17 amino acids. Trimming cost V 5 bases and J 8 bases, with 22 bases left between them. Germline loops: CDR1 LNHDA, CDR2 SQIVND (reference sequence). The CDR3 DNA follows: TGTGCCAGTAGTCATTCTTTGGCAGGGCGAGCGTATTCACCCCTCCACTTT. Its protein product is CASSHSLAGRAYSPLHF.

The chain couples TRBV7-3 to TRBJ2-2, with TRBD1 matching over 7 bases. The junction had 5 bases not matched to a gene; V was cut back by 2 bases and J by 5 bases. CDR1 is SGHTA and CDR2 is FQGTGA in the germline V gene. This CDR3 contains 15 residues. The CDR3 sequence is CASSLAGGVTGELFF. In nucleotides, the CDR3 is TGTGCCAGCAGCTTAGCAGGGGGAGTGACCGGGGAGCTGTTTTTT.

Only a few counts were recorded for this clone. The rearrangement links TRBV11-3 to TRBJ1-4; D perhaps matches TRBD1 (6 bases). This CDR3 is built from 14 residues. V was clipped by 3 bases and J by 6 bases, with 11 bases between them. The germline V gene encodes CDR1 SGHNT and CDR2 YENEEA. The CDR3 loop is CASSFRGGDEKLFF. For the CDR3, the DNA is TGTGCCAGCAGCTTTCGAGGGGGGGATGAAAAACTGTTTTTT.

This clone came up a few times. The chain carries TRBV4-1 and TRBJ2-1, with TRBD2 matching 10 bases. Germline V gene lookup returns CDR1 MGHRA and CDR2 YSYEKL. This CDR3 region has 17 residues. V gave up 0 bases and J gave up 7 bases; unmatched junction bases: 9. The CDR3 DNA is TGCGCCAGCAGCCAAGAGTGGACGGGACTAGCGAGGAATGAGCAGTTCTTC. Encoded protein: CASSQEWTGLARNEQFF.

V is TRBV5-4 and J is TRBJ2-2; 9 bases fit TRBD1. The CDR3 covers 15 residues. V shed 6 bases and J 7 bases; nucleotides not matched to a gene: 10. Germline V gene lookup returns CDR1 SGHNT and CDR2 YYREEE (reference sequence). CDR3 sequence (DNA): TGTGCCAGCATCCCGGACAGGGGTTTCAGCGGGGAGCTGTTTTTT. Translating gives CASIPDRGFSGELFF.

The CDR3 DNA is TGTGCCAGCAGCTTAACAGGGGGCGCAGGCACTGAAGCTTTCTTT. This codes for CASSLTGGAGTEAFF. This chain connects TRBV7-6 to TRBJ1-1; 9 bases match TRBD1. This CDR3 has 15 amino acids. Germline CDR1 is SGHVS and CDR2 is FNYEAQ. J was trimmed by 4 bases and V by 2 bases; bases with no gene match: 5.

The chain links TRBV3-1 (or the pseudogene TRBV3-2) to TRBJ1-2, with D maybe TRBD1 (6 bases). CDR1 is LGHDT and CDR2 is YNNKEL in the germline V gene (reference sequence). Trimming took 4 bases from V and 5 from J, leaving 17 bases between them. The CDR3 is 15 amino acids. This CDR3 is CASSRPGQNRYGYTF. CDR3 nucleotide sequence: TGTGCCAGCAGCCGCCCGGGACAAAACCGGTATGGCTACACCTTC.

The V call is TRBV5-6, the J call TRBJ2-1, with 8 bases lining up with TRBD1. This CDR3 has 18 residues. Trimming removed 2 bases from V and 0 bases from J; junction bases left unmatched: 10. Germline V gene lookup returns CDR1 SGHDT and CDR2 YYEEEE. The DNA of the CDR3 is TGTGCCAGCAGCTTCAACAGGGGGGAATTTAGCTCCTACAATGAGCAGTTCTTC. Residues: CASSFNRGEFSSYNEQFF.

V gene TRBV18 combines with J gene TRBJ1-2; no clear D gene. This CDR3 is 13 amino acids long. V was pared by 0 bases and J by 8 bases, with 10 bases between. In germline, CDR1 is KGHSH, CDR2 LQKENI. The CDR3 DNA reads as TGTGCCAGCTCACCACCAGAGGAGTTGGGCTACACCTTC. Protein product: CASSPPEELGYTF.

The J gene is TRBJ1-2, the V gene TRBV5-5; D possibly corresponds to TRBD1 (5 bases). Trimming took 2 bases from V and 6 from J, leaving 8 bases between them. From germline, CDR1 is SGHKS and CDR2 YYEKEE (reference sequence). This CDR3 is 12 amino acids long. CDR3 DNA: TGTGCCAGCAGCTTCAGGGAAGATGGCTACACCTTC. It is translated as CASSFREDGYTF.

The CDR3 is CASSSQGGTEAFF. The CDR3 DNA follows: TGTGCCAGCAGTTCCCAGGGGGGCACTGAAGCTTTCTTT. The V gene is TRBV12-3 or TRBV12-4, the J gene TRBJ1-1; 7 bases align to TRBD1. CDR3 size: 13 residues. V gave up 4 bases and J gave up 4 bases; unmatched junction bases: 3.

The chain joins TRBV7-9 to TRBJ2-2, with D possibly TRBD1 on 6 matching bases. This CDR3 contains 15 residues. Germline lookup yields CDR1 SEHNR and CDR2 FQNEAQ (reference sequence). Trimming took 2 bases from V and 4 from J, leaving 11 bases between them. The CDR3 sequence: CASSLTGLGTGELFF. The CDR3 DNA reads TGTGCCAGCAGCTTAACAGGGTTGGGCACCGGGGAGCTGTTTTTT.

This clone was observed once. The CDR3 DNA is TGTGCCAGCAGTTATCTGGGGCGAAGGGAAGGGAGGGGTAATGAAAAACTGTTTTTT. This gives the protein CASSYLGRREGRGNEKLFF. The chain joins TRBV6-7 to TRBJ1-4; D perhaps matches TRBD1 (5 bases). TRBV6-7 is treated as an ORF (open reading frame) with a function not yet certain. The V end was cut by 3 bases, the J end by 4 bases, with 24 bases between. This CDR3 has 19 amino acids.

The chain has TRBV11-1 and TRBJ2-3; TRBD2 aligns across 10 bases. Trimming removed 3 bases from V and 4 bases from J; junction bases left unmatched: 4. Germline CDR1 and CDR2: SGHAT and FQDESV (reference sequence). The CDR3 covers 15 residues. The CDR3 sequence: CASSFGTSESDTQYF. Here the CDR3 DNA reads TGTGCCAGCAGCTTTGGGACTAGCGAGTCAGATACGCAGTATTTT.

The V gene is TRBV5-1, the J gene TRBJ2-1; TRBD2 aligns across 10 bases. CDR1 SGHRS and CDR2 YFSETQ come from the germline V gene. The J segment lost 6 bases and the V segment lost 4 bases, leaving 13 bases of the junction unmatched. The CDR3 is 17 residues long. CDR3 amino acids: CASSQRISGRLGNEQFF. Written as DNA, the CDR3 is TGCGCCAGCAGCCAAAGAATTAGCGGGAGGTTAGGCAATGAGCAGTTCTTC.

There are a few counts of this clone. The V gene is TRBV5-8, the J gene TRBJ1-1, with 8 bases identical to TRBD1. The V and J ends lost 1 base and 10 bases, in that order; junction bases with no gene match: 9. Germline V lookup: CDR1 SGHTS, CDR2 YDEGEE. CDR3 length equals 14 residues. In DNA, the CDR3 is TGTGCCAGCAGCTTGCGGACAGGGTCTGGAGGAGCTTTCTTT. Amino acid sequence: CASSLRTGSGGAFF.

This clone has just a few counts. The chain links TRBV4-3 to TRBJ2-7; TRBD2 aligns across 7 bases. This CDR3 has 15 residues. J lost 12 bases, V lost 0 bases, and 14 bases had no gene match. Germline CDR1 reads LGHNA; CDR2 reads YSLEER. CDR3 nucleotides: TGCGCCAGCAGCCAAGAAATGGAGCGGGATTACCCCCTGTACTTC. Amino acid sequence: CASSQEMERDYPLYF.

The chain links TRBV6-5 to TRBJ2-7, with a weak D call TRBD1 (5 bases). CDR1 is MNHEY, CDR2 SVGAGI, per germline. This CDR3 contains 14 residues. V was cut by 6 bases and J by 0 bases, with 12 bases left in between. This CDR3 reads CASRLTESSYEQYF. The CDR3 bases are TGTGCCAGCAGGTTGACAGAGAGCTCCTACGAGCAGTACTTC.

The chain combines TRBV7-9 with TRBJ1-2; tentative D call: TRBD1 (5 bases). CDR1 is SEHNR and CDR2 is FQNEAQ in the germline V gene (reference sequence). V lost 1 base and J lost 7, with 13 bases in between. The CDR3 is 14 amino acids. This CDR3 is CASSLDSGPSGYTF. The CDR3 nucleotides read TGTGCCAGCAGCTTAGATTCAGGGCCTTCTGGCTACACCTTC.

This clone was recorded only once. J is TRBJ2-1 and V is TRBV5-6; the D gene is possibly TRBD1 (5 bases). Trimming removed 4 bases from V and 3 bases from J, with 14 bases in between. The germline gives CDR1 SGHDT, CDR2 YYEEEE. The CDR3 length is 15 residues. CDR3 coding DNA: TGTGCCAGCAGCGTCGACGGACAATTCTACAATGAGCAGTTCTTC. Its protein product is CASSVDGQFYNEQFF.

V and J are TRBV30 and TRBJ2-2, with 7 nucleotides matching TRBD1. The CDR3 has 11 residues. V shed 5 bases, J shed 10 bases, and the junction held 4 bases outside the gene matches. CDR1 and CDR2 from the germline V gene are GTSNPN and SVGIG (reference sequence). The CDR3 DNA follows: TGTGCCTGGGACAGGGCCAAGGAGCTGTTTTTT. This translates into CAWDRAKELFF.

The rearrangement joins TRBV2 to TRBJ2-3; the D gene is possibly TRBD2 (6 bases). The CDR3 contains 14 residues. Trimming stripped 2 bases from V and 4 bases from J, with 10 bases between. The V gene's germline CDR1 is SNHLY and CDR2 FYNNEI. The CDR3 nucleotides read TGTGCCAGCAGTGAAACTCCGGGGGCAGATACGCAGTATTTT. Its translation is CASSETPGADTQYF.